The T cell receptor beta chain described here comes from a study of monozygotic twins with inflammatory bowel disease. Germline lookup yields CDR1 SNHLY and CDR2 FYNNEI. This CDR3 is built from 13 residues. TCRdb reprocessed the 5' RACE reads and stores each CDR3 protein as one record, lacking DNA. The sample table includes 310,000 or so distinct CDR3 sequences. The receptor was isolated from a human donor with ulcerative colitis or Crohn's disease, or a healthy co-twin of an affected twin (not recorded which). The sequencing sample was made of blood. The chain carries TRBV2 and TRBJ1-2. CDR3 sequence reads: CASSEAPSYGYTF.